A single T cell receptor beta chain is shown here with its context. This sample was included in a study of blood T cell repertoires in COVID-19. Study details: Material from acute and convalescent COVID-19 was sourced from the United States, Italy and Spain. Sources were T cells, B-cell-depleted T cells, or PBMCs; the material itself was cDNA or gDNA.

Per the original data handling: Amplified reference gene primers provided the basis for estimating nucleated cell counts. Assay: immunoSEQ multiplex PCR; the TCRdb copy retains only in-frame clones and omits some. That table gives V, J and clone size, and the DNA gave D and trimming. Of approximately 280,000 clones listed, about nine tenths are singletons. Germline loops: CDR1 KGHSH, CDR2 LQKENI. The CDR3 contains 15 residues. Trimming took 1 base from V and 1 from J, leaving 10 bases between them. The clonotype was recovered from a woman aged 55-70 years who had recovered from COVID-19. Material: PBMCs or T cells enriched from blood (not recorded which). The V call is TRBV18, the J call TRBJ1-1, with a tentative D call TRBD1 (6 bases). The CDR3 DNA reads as TGTGCCAGCTCACCACTGGCAGGGGAGAACACTGAAGCTTTCTTT. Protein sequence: CASSPLAGENTEAFF.